The entry below gives a single TCR beta chain sequence along with its context. What it binds is unknown. The source of the sample is a study of early stage breast cancer tumors. Findings and caveats of the study: Functional markers like CD4, CD8 and FOXP3 were missed in bulk sequencing.

Libraries were prepared by immunoSEQ multiplex PCR; TCRdb keeps only in-frame clonotypes and omits some of them. The profile covers tens of thousands of clones, with roughly 80% appearing a single time and roughly 1.5% taken by the ten largest. Source material: blood. The sequence came from a person aged 45-60 years with breast cancer.

CDR3 sequence: CASSFIGHNLYNEQFF. As DNA, the CDR3 is TGTGCCAGCAGCTTCATCGGACACAACCTCTACAATGAGCAGTTCTTC. The genes are TRBV7-2 and TRBJ2-1; possibly TRBD1 for D (5 bases). Looked up from germline, CDR1 is SGHTA and CDR2 is FQGNSA. The ends were cut back, 3 bases at V and 3 bases at J, with 15 bases in the middle. This CDR3 region has 16 residues.